This T cell receptor beta chain was found in a study of cytomegalovirus exposure and HLA in healthy donors. PCR involved 60 Vbeta and 13 Jbeta primers. Sequenced by immunoSEQ multiplex PCR; TCRdb stores in-frame clones only, minus some. The sample records 130,000 to 150,000 clones, roughly four fifths being singletons. Study observations and caveats: Specificity for CMV antigens was confirmed in vitro for three of the CMV-associated chains. Earlier analysis found most TCR beta V segments productive about 90% or about 30% of the time. TRBV6-2, TRBV6-3 and some other V segments were unresolvable in 87-base-pair reads.

The germline CDR1 and CDR2 sequences are SGHRS and YFSETQ. The J segment lost 2 bases and the V segment lost 5 bases, leaving 0 bases of the junction unmatched. The CDR3 contains 12 residues. A word on this clone: Its cognate antigen is unknown.

The sample taken for sequencing was PBMCs. The chain combines TRBV5-1 with TRBJ1-2, with 7 bases fitting TRBD1. The sequence was obtained from a human donor in good health. The CDR3 loop reads CASRGQNYGYTF. DNA for the CDR3: TGCGCCAGCAGGGGACAGAACTATGGCTACACCTTC.